The 17 T cell receptor beta chains reported below all come from one sample, sequenced in a study of blood T cell repertoires in COVID-19. Data came from immunoSEQ multiplex PCR; TCRdb stores just in-frame clones and leaves some out. The repertoire holds 350,000 or so clones, around nine tenths seen once, with approximately 4.1% in the top ten. Material for sequencing was peripheral blood. The receptor set was obtained from a woman in her fifties or sixties with COVID-19, enrolled during active disease.

CDR3 in DNA: TGTGCCAGCAGCTCAGGGGACGGGAAAGAGACCCAGTACTTC. Protein: CASSSGDGKETQYF. V usage is TRBV7-9 and J usage is TRBJ2-5; possible D gene TRBD1, 6 bases. Germline CDR1 and CDR2: SEHNR and FQNEAQ (reference sequence). The CDR3 is made up of 14 amino acids. The V and J ends lost 4 bases and 3 bases respectively, with 12 bases between them.

The rearrangement joins TRBV2 to TRBJ1-1, with TRBD1 identical over 7 bases. The CDR3 spans 14 residues. The V gene's germline CDR1 is SNHLY and CDR2 FYNNEI. V lost 6 bases, J lost 4 bases, and 8 bases stayed unmatched. This chain's CDR3 is CASRLGQARTEAFF. As DNA, the CDR3 is TGTGCCAGCAGGTTAGGACAGGCCCGCACTGAAGCTTTCTTT.

The rearrangement uses TRBV6-6 and TRBJ1-4; weak D call: TRBD1 (5 bases). Germline V gene sequence: CDR1 MNHNY, CDR2 SVGAGI (reference sequence). The CDR3 has 17 residues. V lost 6 bases and J 0 bases, leaving 17 bases between the germline ends. CDR3 bases: TGTGCCAGCAGCCGAACCCTACAGGCAACAACTAATGAAAAACTGTTTTTT. Translated: CASSRTLQATTNEKLFF.

The CDR3 nucleotides read TGTGCCAGCAGAACCGGGACAGGGGCTTATGGCTACACCTTC. It encodes CASRTGTGAYGYTF. V gene TRBV7-8 combines with J gene TRBJ1-2; 10 bases are a match to TRBD1. V trimming: 6 bases; J trimming: 5 bases; junction bases outside the gene matches: 6. CDR1 and CDR2 (germline): SGHVS, FQNEAQ. The CDR3 runs 14 residues.

The gene calls are TRBV6-5 and TRBJ2-3, with D possibly TRBD2 on 6 matching bases. V was pared by 6 bases and J by 0 bases, with 7 bases between. The CDR3 is made up of 13 amino acids. Germline CDR1 MNHEY, CDR2 SVGAGI. In DNA form, the CDR3 reads TGTGCCAGCAGGCGGGATAGCACAGATACGCAGTATTTT. This translates into CASRRDSTDTQYF.

CDR3 nucleotides: TGTGCCAGCAGCTTGGTACTAGCGGGGCAAGAGACCCAGTACTTC. This encodes CASSLVLAGQETQYF. The chain is built from TRBV7-6 and TRBJ2-5; the match to TRBD2 covers 10 bases. This CDR3 is built from 15 residues. Germline trimming cut 3 bases from V and 2 bases from J; bases unmatched to any gene: 3. Germline V CDR1 and CDR2: SGHVS, FNYEAQ. Variable domain in full (rest from reference TRBV7-6 and TRBJ2-5): GAGVSQSPRYKVTKRGQDVALRCDPISGHVSLYWYRQALGQGPEFLTYFNYEAQQDKSGLPNDRFSAERPEGSISTLTIQRTEQRDSAMYRCASSLVLAGQETQYFGPGTRLLVL.

In its sample, this clone was seen a few times. The V gene is TRBV19, the J gene TRBJ1-1, with D unclear. Trimming removed 7 bases from V and 0 bases from J, with 15 bases in between. Per germline, CDR1 LNHDA and CDR2 SQIVND (reference sequence). This CDR3 has 15 amino acids. CDR3 region: CASTQIGVLNTEAFF. The CDR3 coding sequence is TGTGCCAGTACCCAGATCGGGGTTCTGAACACTGAAGCTTTCTTT.

The chain has TRBV19 and TRBJ2-1; TRBD2 aligns across 7 bases. CDR1 and CDR2 (germline): LNHDA, SQIVND (reference sequence). The CDR3 contains 15 residues. The V gene end was trimmed by 6 bases and the J gene end by 5 bases; junction bases not matched to a gene: 10. The DNA of the CDR3 is TGTGCCAGTAGAGAAATAGCGGGCCGGCACAATGAGCAGTTCTTC. Amino acids: CASREIAGRHNEQFF.

J is TRBJ1-1 and V is TRBV29-1; TRBD1 might be the D (5 bases). Trimming pared 6 bases from V and 3 bases from J, leaving 14 bases between. This CDR3 has 13 residues. Germline-derived CDR1 and CDR2 are SQVTM and ANQGSEA. The CDR3 loop is CSVRRGEDTEAFF. The DNA of the CDR3 is TGCAGCGTACGCCGGGGGGAGGACACTGAAGCTTTCTTT.

The CDR3 nucleotides are TGTGCCAGCAGCTTTTCAACAGGAGGCAATCAGCCCCAGCATTTT. Protein sequence: CASSFSTGGNQPQHF. V and J are TRBV7-2 and TRBJ1-5; D may be TRBD1 (5 bases). Looked up from germline, CDR1 is SGHTA and CDR2 is FQGNSA. The CDR3 length is 15 residues. Trimming took off 3 bases at V and 2 bases at J, with 11 bases between the two ends.

This rearrangement joins TRBV29-1 to TRBJ1-1, with D tentatively TRBD1 (6 bases). Trimming removed 2 bases at V and 11 bases at J, with 9 bases between. Per the germline V gene, CDR1 is SQVTM and CDR2 is ANQGSEA. The CDR3 totals 10 residues. CDR3 loop: CSVETGWAFF. Here the CDR3 DNA reads TGCAGCGTTGAAACAGGGTGGGCTTTCTTT.

The chain employs TRBV27 and TRBJ2-7; TRBD1 agrees at 7 bases. The ends lost 6 bases at V and 4 bases at J; junction bases unmatched: 6. The CDR3 has 13 amino acids. Per germline, CDR1 MNHEY and CDR2 SMNVEV (reference sequence). The CDR3 DNA sequence: TGTGCCAGCAGCCCACAACAGGGGTACGAGCAGTACTTC. This sequence encodes CASSPQQGYEQYF.

The chain has TRBV5-6 and TRBJ1-2; the match to TRBD1 covers 10 bases. Germline CDR1 is SGHDT and CDR2 is YYEEEE. The CDR3 extends over 16 amino acids. J was trimmed by 4 bases and V by 4 bases; bases with no gene match: 10. CDR3 in amino acids: CASSSTLRTGGYGYTF. Written as DNA, the CDR3 is TGTGCCAGCAGCAGCACCCTTCGGACAGGGGGCTATGGCTACACCTTC. The full variable domain, its missing parts supplied by reference TRBV5-6 and TRBJ1-2, is DAGVTQSPTHLIKTRGQQVTLRCSPKSGHDTVSWYQQALGQGPQFIFQYYEEEERQRGNFPDRFSGHQFPNYSSELNVNALLLGDSALYLCASSSTLRTGGYGYTFGSGTRLTVV.

The V gene is TRBV19, the J gene TRBJ2-2, with TRBD2 matching over 8 bases. The CDR3 is made up of 14 amino acids. The germline V gene has CDR1 LNHDA and CDR2 SQIVND (reference sequence). J lost 5 bases, V lost 4 bases, and 3 bases had no gene match. CDR3 nucleotide sequence: TGTGCCAGTAGTAGCGGGGGGTGGACCGGGGAGCTGTTTTTT. Translating gives CASSSGGWTGELFF.

The rearrangement links TRBV4-2 to TRBJ1-1, with D perhaps matching TRBD1 (5 bases). Trimming pared 0 bases from V and 7 bases from J, leaving 12 bases between. This CDR3 is built from 14 residues. The germline V gene has CDR1 LGHNA and CDR2 YNFKEQ. The chain's CDR3 is CASSQDGGAVEAFF. The CDR3 DNA reads TGTGCCAGCAGCCAAGATGGAGGGGCCGTTGAAGCTTTCTTT.

V gene TRBV27 combines with J gene TRBJ1-5; tentative D call: TRBD1 (6 bases). Trimming removed 6 bases from V and 0 bases from J, with 15 bases in between. Germline V gene sequence: CDR1 MNHEY, CDR2 SMNVEV (reference sequence). The CDR3 extends over 16 amino acids. The CDR3: CASRAQGGLSNQPQHF. DNA of the CDR3: TGTGCCAGCAGGGCACAGGGAGGGCTTAGCAATCAGCCCCAGCATTTT.

The chain joins TRBV5-1 to TRBJ2-2, with a tentative D call TRBD1 (6 bases). There are 15 residues in the CDR3. Looked up from germline, CDR1 is SGHRS and CDR2 is YFSETQ. V was clipped by 4 bases and J by 0 bases, with 10 bases between them. Written as DNA, the CDR3 is TGCGCCAGCAGCCGGACAGCCTCGAACACCGGGGAGCTGTTTTTT. Amino acids: CASSRTASNTGELFF.